These 10 T cell receptor beta chains came from one sample sequenced in a study of blood T cell repertoires in COVID-19. Measured with immunoSEQ multiplex PCR; TCRdb has only the in-frame clones, and not every one. The data hold 65,000 to 90,000 clones, with around 80% observed a single time. Sequences were obtained from peripheral blood. The receptors were sampled from a man between 60 and 70 years old with acute or convalescent COVID-19.

The rearrangement uses TRBV7-2 and TRBJ1-3, with TRBD1 matching 8 bases. The germline V gene has CDR1 SGHTA and CDR2 FQGNSA. V gave up 4 bases and J gave up 3 bases; unmatched junction bases: 8. This CDR3 comprises 16 residues. The CDR3 nucleotides are TGTGCCAGCAGCTACGGGACAGGCCTTAGTGGAAACACCATATATTTT. Translation gives CASSYGTGLSGNTIYF.

The chain uses TRBV19 and TRBJ2-3; tentative D call: TRBD2 (5 bases). The V gene lost 3 bases and the J gene lost 8 bases, with 6 bases spanning the gap. The CDR3 sequence is 11 residues long. Per germline, CDR1 LNHDA and CDR2 SQIVND (reference sequence). The chain's CDR3 is CASSIRGTQYF. The CDR3 DNA reads as TGTGCCAGTAGTATCCGGGGTACGCAGTATTTT.

About this clone: The same CDR3 can be traced to other DNA sequences in this sample. This chain uses TRBV7-2 with TRBJ2-3; no firm D call. Germline V gene sequence: CDR1 SGHTA, CDR2 FQGNSA. V was pared by 3 bases and J by 3 bases, with 4 bases between. The CDR3 has 12 amino acids. The CDR3, as DNA: TGTGCCAGCAGCTTGTATACAGATACGCAGTATTTT. It specifies CASSLYTDTQYF.

V gene TRBV4-3 combines with J gene TRBJ1-1; the match to TRBD1 covers 8 bases. Germline V lookup: CDR1 LGHNA, CDR2 YSLEER. The CDR3 consists of 14 residues. V dropped 5 bases and J dropped 4; count of bases not matched to a gene: 6. For the CDR3, the DNA is TGCGCCAGCAGCTCAGGACAGGGCAGCACTGAAGCTTTCTTT. It yields the protein CASSSGQGSTEAFF.

The chain is built from TRBV2 and TRBJ1-1; possibly TRBD1 for D (5 bases). This CDR3 is 14 amino acids long. Trimming stripped 4 bases from V and 2 bases from J, with 11 bases between. Germline CDR1 is SNHLY and CDR2 is FYNNEI. The CDR3 is CASSGTLVNTEAFF. The CDR3 region has the DNA TGTGCCAGCAGTGGGACACTTGTTAACACTGAAGCTTTCTTT.

This chain uses TRBV30 with TRBJ2-1; 11 bases map to TRBD2. Germline CDR1 is GTSNPN and CDR2 is SVGIG (reference sequence). V lost 5 bases to trimming and J lost 4 bases; unmatched junction nucleotides: 4. This CDR3 region has 14 residues. The CDR3, as DNA: TGTGCCTGGTCTAGCGGGGGGAATTACAATGAGCAGTTCTTC. Translated: CAWSSGGNYNEQFF.

The chain combines TRBV5-1 with TRBJ2-1; TRBD2 agrees at 11 bases. From germline, CDR1 is SGHRS and CDR2 YFSETQ. This CDR3 has 15 amino acids. The trim removed 0 bases at V and 9 bases at J, leaving 5 bases unmatched. In DNA form, the CDR3 reads TGCGCCAGCAGCTTGGGTAGCGGGGGGGCGATTGAGCAGTTCTTC. It encodes CASSLGSGGAIEQFF.

The V gene is TRBV20-1, the J gene TRBJ2-1, with unresolved D. Trimming removed 4 bases at V and 3 bases at J, with 4 bases between. Looked up from germline, CDR1 is DFQATT and CDR2 is SNEGSKA (reference sequence). This CDR3 is 11 amino acids long. Here the CDR3 DNA reads TGCAGTGCTACAGGCTACAATGAGCAGTTCTTC. Amino acid sequence: CSATGYNEQFF.

The table lists this clone with a few counts. The chain is built from TRBV10-3 and TRBJ2-7, with 10 bases aligning to TRBD1. From germline, CDR1 is ENHRY and CDR2 SYGVKD. Losses at the gene ends were 6 bases for V and 5 bases for J; bases not matched to a gene: 7. The CDR3 length is 14 residues. The CDR3 spells CAIRTGTGVDEQYF. The CDR3 nucleotides read TGTGCCATCAGGACCGGGACAGGGGTAGACGAGCAGTACTTC.

The rearrangement links TRBV10-1 to TRBJ2-3; 15 bases are shared with TRBD2. The germline gives CDR1 WNHNN, CDR2 SYGVQD (reference sequence). The J segment lost 9 bases and the V segment lost 7 bases, leaving 11 bases of the junction unmatched. This CDR3 is built from 16 residues. CDR3 nucleotides: TGCGCCAGCACCCCGGGACTAGCGGGAGGAGGGGAGACGCAGTATTTT. Protein sequence: CASTPGLAGGGETQYF.